Given below is one T cell receptor (beta chain) in context. Its antigen has not been determined. Base qualities are missing; no much larger clone stands one base away. The CDR3 measures 17 amino acids from cysteine to phenylalanine. This entry keeps only the CDR3 DNA: 51 bases, framed from base 1. V has 0 bases trimmed and J has 5 bases trimmed; junction bases matching no gene number 6. Taken from the germline V gene, the CDR1 and CDR2 loops are SGHAT and FQNNGV. To prepare the library, 5' RACE was applied. The sample was run on an Illumina HiSeq 2000. A universal primer binding site was introduced by template switching, and a unique molecular identifier was present in the final cDNA, enabling accurate counting of TCR cDNA molecules. Specific primers in the conserved constant-segment region were used to synthesize first-strand cDNA for TCR alpha and beta chains. Each cDNA library was double barcoded, with a SMART-Mk sample barcode plus Illumina barcodes, to control for contamination. TruSeq adapter sequences, together with Illumina sample barcodes, were added in two successive PCR steps. The TCR alpha and beta cDNA libraries were sequenced on the Illumina HiSeq platform using custom primers. The study's own analysis went as follows. Unique molecular identifiers were extracted from raw reads with MiGEC, and CDR3 positions were determined with MiXCR. For each individual, recombination models were inferred using an EM algorithm with the repgenHMM and IGoR tools. The analysis of shared clonotypes was done with the tcR package in R, with sharing normalized by the product of cloneset sizes. Out-of-frame nonproductive sequences were analyzed to study raw recombination free of thymic and clonal selection effects. The raw public data were reprocessed by TCRdb itself: fastp quality trimming at Q25, MiXCR clonotype calling, in-frame beta chains only. Rows are unified per CDR3 protein, each entry keeping the most common DNA and genes. TCRdb, rather than the study authors, made the V and J calls. This sample is represented by some 900,000 distinct CDR3 sequences; 10% to 15% of them were singletons. The ten largest clones take up about 1.5% of the sample.

All donors were healthy Caucasians. The twin cohort consisted of three pairs of female monozygotic twins, all aged roughly 18 to 30 years. Peripheral blood mononuclear cells were the source from which RNA for the TCR libraries was isolated. This sample is drawn from a study of identical twins (dated by TCRdb to the mid-2010s). General notes on the study: To test whether fetal clonotypes persist, this study deep-sequenced TCR alpha and beta repertoires from monozygotic twins, from unrelated adults of various ages, and from cord blood. To rule out contamination, replicate twin experiments were performed at different times with different library preparation protocols.

On the study overall, not on this receptor specifically: Recombination models systematically underestimated out-of-frame TCR alpha sharing in monozygotic twins but agreed with sharing between unrelated individuals. Excess twin sharing in beta out-of-frame sequences was weaker because fewer shared sequences lowered the signal-to-noise ratio. Compared with coincidental sharing between unrelated individuals, an excess of low generation-probability sequences was observed among out-of-frame TCR alpha sequences shared between twins. Because the same donors could not be followed over many years, the conclusions depended on cross-sectional statistical analysis. Invariant T cells such as MAIT and iNKT could partly confound zero-insertion analyses, although diverse VJ usage argued against such confounding for most clonotypes. Abundant cord blood beta clonotypes had fewer insertions, young adult naive repertoires showed a similar but weaker trend, and memory repertoires showed no such trend.

These same records also appear under a second study, on yellow fever vaccine responses in identical twins. The second paper states: The T cell response to vaccination in identical twins was reported by the authors to appear partly convergent and partly personalized. In identical twins, the study followed T cell clones that responded to the vaccine with precision.

This receptor chain uses TRBV11-2 and TRBJ2-2; the central 10 bases match TRBD1. This receptor was taken from a woman aged 18 to 35 in good health. Sequencing was done on a sample of PBMCs. Read as DNA, the sequence is TGTGCCAGCAGCTTAGAGAGGACAGGGGGAAAGACCGGGGAGCTGTTTTTT. It codes for CASSLERTGGKTGELFF.